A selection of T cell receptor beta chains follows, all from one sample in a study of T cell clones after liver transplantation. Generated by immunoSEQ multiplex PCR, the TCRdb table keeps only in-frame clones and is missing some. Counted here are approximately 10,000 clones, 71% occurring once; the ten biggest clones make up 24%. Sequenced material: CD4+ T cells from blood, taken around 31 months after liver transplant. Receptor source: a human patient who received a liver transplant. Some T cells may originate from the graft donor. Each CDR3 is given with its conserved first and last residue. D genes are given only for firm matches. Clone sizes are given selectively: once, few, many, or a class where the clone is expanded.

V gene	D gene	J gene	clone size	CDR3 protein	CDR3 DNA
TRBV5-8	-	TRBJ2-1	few	CASSLKDADEQFF	TGTGCCAGCAGCTTGAAGGACGCCGATGAGCAGTTCTTC
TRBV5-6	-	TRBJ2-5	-	CASSFRGGAPYQETQYF	TGTGCCAGCAGCTTCAGGGGGGGGGCCCCGTACCAAGAGACCCAGTACTTC
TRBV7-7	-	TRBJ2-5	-	CASSLGHRLETQYF	TGTGCTAGCAGCTTAGGGCACAGGTTAGAGACCCAGTACTTC
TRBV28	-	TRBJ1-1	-	CASSTGGNTEAFF	TGTGCCAGCAGTACCGGGGGGAACACTGAAGCTTTCTTT
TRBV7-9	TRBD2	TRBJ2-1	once	CASSYPTSGDTYNEQFF	TGTGCCAGCAGCTACCCGACTAGCGGGGATACCTACAATGAGCAGTTCTTC
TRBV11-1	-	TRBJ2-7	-	CASSFGQGMSYEQYF	TGTGCCAGCAGCTTCGGGCAGGGGATGTCCTACGAGCAGTACTTC
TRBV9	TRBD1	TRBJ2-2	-	CASSAGGGELFF	TGTGCCAGCAGCGCAGGGGGCGGGGAGCTGTTTTTT
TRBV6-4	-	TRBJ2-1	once	CASSDTVENEQFF	TGTGCCAGCAGTGACACAGTCGAGAATGAGCAGTTCTTC
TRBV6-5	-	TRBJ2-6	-	CASSYDSSGANVLTF	TGTGCCAGCAGTTACGACAGCTCTGGGGCCAACGTCCTGACTTTC
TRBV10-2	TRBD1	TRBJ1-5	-	CASSEGDRTGGNQPQHF	TGCGCCAGCAGTGAGGGGGACCGGACAGGGGGGAATCAGCCCCAGCATTTT
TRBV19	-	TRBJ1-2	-	CASSSRGAMSGYTF	TGTGCCAGTAGTAGTAGAGGGGCTATGTCCGGCTACACCTTC
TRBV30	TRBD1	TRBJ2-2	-	CAWKQGAINTGELFF	TGTGCCTGGAAACAGGGGGCGATCAACACCGGGGAGCTGTTTTTT
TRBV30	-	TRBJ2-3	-	CAWNPTGMGDTQYF	TGTGCCTGGAACCCTACAGGGATGGGAGATACGCAGTATTTT
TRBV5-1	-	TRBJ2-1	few	CASCGRYNEQFF	TGCGCCAGCTGTGGACGTTACAATGAGCAGTTCTTC
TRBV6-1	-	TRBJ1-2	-	CASSESRRGSFDGYTF	TGTGCCAGCAGTGAATCTAGGCGGGGAAGCTTTGATGGCTACACCTTC
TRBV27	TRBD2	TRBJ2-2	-	CASRLAGGPNGELFF	TGTGCCAGCAGATTGGCGGGGGGGCCTAACGGGGAGCTGTTTTTT
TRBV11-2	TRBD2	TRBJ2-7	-	CASSSESGGPFGQYF	TGTGCCAGCAGCTCCGAGAGCGGGGGGCCCTTCGGGCAGTACTTC
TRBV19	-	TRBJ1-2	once	CATLLTDYGYTF	TGTGCCACCCTATTGACGGATTATGGCTACACCTTC
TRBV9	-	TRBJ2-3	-	CASSVGAFSTDTQYF	TGTGCCAGCAGCGTAGGAGCGTTTAGCACAGATACGCAGTATTTT
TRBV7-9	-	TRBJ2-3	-	CASSLVAGQTQYF	TGTGCCAGCAGCTTAGTGGCAGGTCAAACGCAGTATTTT
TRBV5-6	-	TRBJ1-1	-	CASRLRPRDTHTEAFF	TGTGCCAGCAGACTACGCCCCCGGGACACGCACACTGAAGCTTTCTTT
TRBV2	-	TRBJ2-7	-	CASSEVDGSSYEQYF	TGTGCCAGCAGTGAAGTAGACGGCAGTAGCTACGAGCAGTACTTC
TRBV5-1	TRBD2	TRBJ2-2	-	CASSLGLAAGWDTGELFF	TGCGCCAGCAGCTTGGGACTAGCGGCCGGTTGGGACACCGGGGAGCTGTTTTTT
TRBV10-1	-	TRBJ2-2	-	CASSRDTANTGELFF	TGCGCCAGCAGTAGGGACACCGCGAACACCGGGGAGCTGTTTTTT
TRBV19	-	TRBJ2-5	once	CASSILGQITRETQYF	TGTGCCAGTAGTATATTAGGACAGATAACCCGAGAGACCCAGTACTTC
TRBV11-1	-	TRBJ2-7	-	CASSFGQGMSYEQYF	TGTGCCAGCAGCTTCGGTCAGGGGATGTCCTACGAGCAGTACTTC
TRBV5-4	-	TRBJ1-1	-	CASSFTGNTEAFF	TGTGCCAGCAGCTTTACAGGGAACACTGAAGCTTTCTTT
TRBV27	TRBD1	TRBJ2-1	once	CASRHKGTAYNEQFF	TGTGCCAGCAGACATAAAGGGACAGCCTACAATGAGCAGTTCTTC
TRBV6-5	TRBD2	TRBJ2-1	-	CASSLGLAGVEQFF	TGTGCCAGCAGTCTGGGACTAGCGGGGGTTGAGCAGTTCTTC
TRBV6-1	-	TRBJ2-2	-	CASTLLNTGELFF	TGTGCCAGCACCTTATTGAACACCGGGGAGCTGTTTTTT
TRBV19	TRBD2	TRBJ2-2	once	CASSPGLAGGETGELFF	TGTGCCAGTAGTCCTGGACTAGCGGGAGGGGAAACCGGGGAGCTGTTTTTT
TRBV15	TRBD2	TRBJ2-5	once	CATSNPLAGLQETQYF	TGTGCCACCAGCAACCCACTAGCGGGACTCCAAGAGACCCAGTACTTC
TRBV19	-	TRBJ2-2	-	CASSATGPTGELFF	TGTGCCAGTAGTGCAACAGGCCCCACCGGGGAGCTGTTTTTT
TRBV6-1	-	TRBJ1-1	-	CASSTGNTEAFF	TGTGCCAGCAGTACAGGGAACACTGAAGCTTTCTTT
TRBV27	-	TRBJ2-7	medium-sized	CASSLSQGLGEQYF	TGTGCCAGCAGTTTATCGCAAGGGCTCGGCGAGCAGTACTTC
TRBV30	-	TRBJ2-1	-	CAWSLGFNEQFF	TGTGCCTGGAGTCTTGGATTCAATGAGCAGTTCTTC
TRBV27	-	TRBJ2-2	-	CASSLGQAAPGELFF	TGTGCCAGCAGTTTAGGCCAGGCTGCACCCGGGGAGCTGTTTTTT